The T cell receptor (beta chain) under discussion was sequenced for a study of PD-1 blockade in classical Hodgkin lymphoma. The study, taken as a whole, reports: A significant rise in TCR diversity was seen by C4D1 for CD4+ cells but not for CD8+ cells.

This clone turned up a few times. The target antigen is unknown. The trim removed 3 bases at V and 7 bases at J, leaving 7 bases unmatched. Germline assignment: CDR1 SGHTA and CDR2 FQGNSA. This CDR3 spans 15 amino acids. Produced via immunoSEQ multiplex PCR; TCRdb's table is partial and in-frame only. The table records 3,500 to 4,000 clones, around 70% of them present only once. Time point denoted: cycle 4 day 1 (C4D1), after six to seven weeks of nivolumab. In every patient, relapse followed autologous stem cell transplantation, while exposure to brentuximab vedotin differed. Patients' outcomes at their best amounted to complete response, partial response or progressive disease.

The chain combines TRBV7-2 with TRBJ2-1; 9 bases fit TRBD2. The TCR was taken from a human donor with classical Hodgkin lymphoma. Specimen: peripheral blood mononuclear cells (PBMCs), collected before the fourth cycle of nivolumab. In nucleotides, the CDR3 is TGTGCCAGCAGCTTTAGCGGGAGCGTGAATAATGAGCAGTTCTTC. Amino acid sequence: CASSFSGSVNNEQFF.